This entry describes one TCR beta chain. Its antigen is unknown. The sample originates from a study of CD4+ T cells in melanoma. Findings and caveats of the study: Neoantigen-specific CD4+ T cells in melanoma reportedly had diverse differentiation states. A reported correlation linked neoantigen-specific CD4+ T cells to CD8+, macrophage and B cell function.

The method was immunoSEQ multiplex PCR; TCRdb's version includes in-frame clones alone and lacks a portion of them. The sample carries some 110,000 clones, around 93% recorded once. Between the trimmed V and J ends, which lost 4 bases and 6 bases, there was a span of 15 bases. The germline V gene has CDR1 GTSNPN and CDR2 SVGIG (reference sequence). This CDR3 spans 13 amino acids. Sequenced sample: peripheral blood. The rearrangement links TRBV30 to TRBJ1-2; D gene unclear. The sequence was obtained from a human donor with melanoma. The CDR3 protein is CAWTPKPEDGYTF. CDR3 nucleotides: TGTGCCTGGACCCCCAAACCGGAGGATGGCTACACCTTC.